Listed below are T cell receptor beta chains from one sample, sequenced in a study of cytomegalovirus exposure and HLA in healthy donors. TCRdb's table, derived via immunoSEQ multiplex PCR, lists solely in-frame clones and lacks some. The data show about 120,000 clones, about 60% seen once. Sample: PBMCs. These receptors were obtained from a man between 35 and 55 years old in good health and CMV-seropositive. Both conserved end residues are trimmed from each CDR3. The order of the fields is J gene, V gene, CDR3 protein.

j_call: TRBJ2-2; v_call: TRBV6-1; cdr3_aa: ASSVSVNTGELF
j_call: TRBJ2-7; v_call: TRBV19; cdr3_aa: ASRRQGSESYEQY
j_call: TRBJ2-5; v_call: TRBV4-2; cdr3_aa: ASSQVFPGTGSGETQY
j_call: TRBJ1-1; v_call: TRBV5-1; cdr3_aa: ASSVDGNTEAF
j_call: TRBJ2-1; v_call: TRBV19; cdr3_aa: ASSNLAASYNEQF
j_call: TRBJ1-2; v_call: TRBV14; cdr3_aa: ASSQDPDYGYT
j_call: TRBJ2-3; v_call: TRBV7-3; cdr3_aa: ASSQNQGTDTQY
j_call: TRBJ2-7; v_call: TRBV9; cdr3_aa: ASSVGTGVTYEQY
j_call: TRBJ1-1; v_call: TRBV28; cdr3_aa: ASSSPDRPTEAF
j_call: TRBJ1-2; v_call: TRBV6-1; cdr3_aa: ASSEDGGSRGYGYT
j_call: TRBJ1-5; v_call: TRBV28; cdr3_aa: ASSSVPSDQPQH
j_call: TRBJ2-3; v_call: TRBV2; cdr3_aa: ASSETGHPTFDTQY
j_call: TRBJ2-3; v_call: TRBV29-1; cdr3_aa: SVEVRGQPSTDTQY
j_call: TRBJ1-5; v_call: TRBV5-5; cdr3_aa: ASSLGGSGNQPQH
j_call: TRBJ1-4; v_call: TRBV5-6; cdr3_aa: ASSLPGTGGATREKLF
j_call: TRBJ2-7; v_call: TRBV4-2; cdr3_aa: ASSQVQVLAYEQY
j_call: TRBJ2-1; v_call: TRBV5-6; cdr3_aa: ASSLRGTLSYNEQF
j_call: TRBJ1-3; v_call: TRBV7-6; cdr3_aa: ASSLARPGSGNTIY
j_call: TRBJ2-7; v_call: TRBV28; cdr3_aa: ASSLYGLTSGSYEQY
j_call: TRBJ2-2; v_call: TRBV11-3; cdr3_aa: ASSRQESGELF
j_call: TRBJ1-2; v_call: TRBV7-8; cdr3_aa: ASSLAPLTDEYNYGYT
j_call: TRBJ2-5; v_call: TRBV18; cdr3_aa: ASSRLGETQY
j_call: TRBJ2-3; v_call: TRBV18; cdr3_aa: ASADRTSTDTQY
j_call: TRBJ2-1; v_call: TRBV11-3; cdr3_aa: ASSVQGAPYNEQF
j_call: TRBJ2-7; v_call: TRBV28; cdr3_aa: ASSSGTGTYEQY
j_call: TRBJ1-2; v_call: TRBV2; cdr3_aa: ASEGGRGLSGYT
j_call: TRBJ2-7; v_call: TRBV5-1; cdr3_aa: ASSWGSRGSMYEQY
j_call: TRBJ1-5; v_call: TRBV9; cdr3_aa: ASSASLLSNQPQH
j_call: TRBJ2-7; v_call: TRBV5-4; cdr3_aa: ASSLERAEQY
j_call: TRBJ2-1; v_call: TRBV5-1; cdr3_aa: ASSLGLAGVGGHNEQF
j_call: TRBJ2-1; v_call: TRBV11-2; cdr3_aa: ASRLLGLAAYNEQF
j_call: TRBJ1-2; v_call: TRBV10-3; cdr3_aa: AIRTQGQGDRYGYT
j_call: TRBJ2-1; v_call: TRBV27; cdr3_aa: ASSQETVYNEQF
j_call: TRBJ2-7; v_call: TRBV28; cdr3_aa: ASSLLRLAGADEQY
j_call: TRBJ2-1; v_call: TRBV6-4; cdr3_aa: ASSEFLYNEQF
j_call: TRBJ2-7; v_call: TRBV5-8; cdr3_aa: ASSPGLAYAYEQY
j_call: TRBJ1-5; v_call: TRBV19; cdr3_aa: ASSVDRYSNQPQH
j_call: TRBJ1-4; v_call: TRBV10-3; cdr3_aa: AISESSGYNEKLF
j_call: TRBJ2-2; v_call: TRBV18; cdr3_aa: ASSPKDRGITGELF
j_call: TRBJ2-1; v_call: TRBV19; cdr3_aa: ASSIKRGPYNEQF
j_call: TRBJ2-2; v_call: TRBV7-2; cdr3_aa: ASSFYRGLVTGELF
j_call: TRBJ1-4; v_call: TRBV6-1; cdr3_aa: ASSSPGTNEKLF
j_call: TRBJ2-4; v_call: TRBV4-1; cdr3_aa: ASSQDPPGGDIQY
j_call: TRBJ2-5; v_call: TRBV9; cdr3_aa: ASSVGSSGLKETQY
j_call: TRBJ1-2; v_call: TRBV19; cdr3_aa: ASSIWDSSNYGYT
j_call: TRBJ2-5; v_call: TRBV5-1; cdr3_aa: ASSLKGQGFGETQY
j_call: TRBJ2-7; v_call: TRBV7-9; cdr3_aa: ASSQDSGDAEQY
j_call: TRBJ2-7; v_call: TRBV5-1; cdr3_aa: ASSLALAGGYEQY
j_call: TRBJ2-1; v_call: TRBV28; cdr3_aa: ASRDSYNEQF
j_call: TRBJ2-3; v_call: TRBV19; cdr3_aa: ASSIAGATDTQY
j_call: TRBJ1-2; v_call: TRBV7-8; cdr3_aa: ASSSVNTGYDGYT
j_call: TRBJ2-7; v_call: TRBV21-1; cdr3_aa: ASSSRDRGTYEQY